These 10 T cell receptor beta chains originate from one sample sequenced in a study of CD8 T cells in ankylosing spondylitis. TCRdb used MiXCR to reprocess the 5' RACE reads, holding one entry per CDR3 protein. Of some 30,000 distinct CDR3 sequences listed, 7.2% were seen once; the top ten hold roughly 10%. Sequencing was done on a sample of blood, either unsorted or a sorted T cell fraction (not recorded which). The source is a male donor with ankylosing spondylitis or in good health (not recorded which).

This clonotype was found many times. The CDR3 nucleotides read TGTGCCAGCAGTTACCACCCGGCAATCCCGAATGAGCAGTTCTTC. This encodes CASSYHPAIPNEQFF. The rearrangement uses TRBV12-3 or TRBV12-4 and TRBJ2-1, with D hard to call. The CDR3 spans 15 residues. V was clipped by 4 bases and J by 7 bases, with 17 bases between them.

This clonotype appeared many times. The V gene is TRBV7-9, the J gene TRBJ2-1, with 9 bases aligning to TRBD2. V was clipped by 2 bases and J by 5 bases; unmatched bases: 10. Germline V CDR1 and CDR2: SEHNR, FQNEAQ (reference sequence). The CDR3 covers 17 residues. The CDR3 spells CASSLFGSGSVDNEQFF. CDR3 bases: TGTGCCAGCAGCTTATTTGGTAGCGGGAGTGTCGACAATGAGCAGTTCTTC.

The chain is built from TRBV5-1 and TRBJ2-7; maybe TRBD2 (6 bases). The CDR3 length is 14 residues. CDR1 and CDR2 (germline): SGHRS, YFSETQ. Trimming pared 2 bases from V and 1 base from J, leaving 10 bases between. The CDR3 DNA is TGCGCCAGCAGCTTCGGGACTTCGTCCTACGAGCAGTACTTC. This sequence encodes CASSFGTSSYEQYF.

This clonotype came up many times. The chain joins TRBV20-1 to TRBJ1-4; 7 bases are shared with TRBD1. This CDR3 is 13 amino acids long. Losses at the gene ends were 5 bases for V and 4 bases for J; bases not matched to a gene: 4. Germline assignment: CDR1 DFQATT and CDR2 SNEGSKA (reference sequence). DNA of the CDR3: TGCAGTGCTCCCGGGACAGATAATGAAAAACTGTTTTTT. Translating it yields CSAPGTDNEKLFF.

This clonotype occurred many times. The chain links TRBV18 to TRBJ2-5, with D tentatively TRBD1 (7 bases). Germline CDR1 and CDR2: KGHSH and LQKENI. V was trimmed by 6 bases and J by 5 bases, leaving 16 bases between them. This CDR3 has 14 residues. Here the CDR3 reads CASSGGGVGETQYF. In DNA, the CDR3 is TGTGCCAGCTCCGGAGGGGGCGTCGGGGAGACCCAGTACTTC. The complete variable domain, with remaining parts taken from reference TRBV18 and TRBJ2-5, reads NAGVMQNPRHLVRRRGQEARLRCSPMKGHSHVYWYRQLPEEGLKFMVYLQKENIIDESGMPKERFSAEFPKEGPSILRIQQVVRGDSAAYFCASSGGGVGETQYFGPGTRLLVL.

In this sample, this clonotype turned up many times. This chain joins TRBV7-7 and TRBJ2-1; TRBD2 agrees at 15 bases. Looked up from germline, CDR1 is SSHAT and CDR2 is FNYEAQ (reference sequence). V dropped 6 bases and J dropped 0; count of bases not matched to a gene: 24. The CDR3 loop spans 24 amino acids. CDR3 sequence reads: CASRAGMELPGLAGGGRSYNEQFF. CDR3 nucleotide sequence: TGTGCCAGCAGGGCCGGGATGGAGCTCCCCGGACTAGCGGGAGGGGGTCGCTCCTACAATGAGCAGTTCTTC.

For this clonotype: Mismatch with germline at one junction end may stem from a read error. The CDR3 is CASSLGTTEVFF. In DNA, the CDR3 is TGTGCCAGCAGCTTAGGGACCACTGAAGTTTTCTTT. The chain uses TRBV7-2 and TRBJ1-1; D remains ambiguous. In germline, CDR1 is SGHTA, CDR2 FQGNSA. The CDR3 is made up of 12 amino acids.

In this sample, this clonotype turned up many times. CDR3 sequence: CASSEGPADTQYF. In DNA form, the CDR3 reads TGCGCCAGCAGTGAGGGGCCGGCAGATACGCAGTATTTT. The chain joins TRBV5-1 to TRBJ2-3, with D possibly being TRBD1 or TRBD2 (5 bases each). The CDR3 has 13 residues. Trimming took 5 bases from V and 4 from J, leaving 11 bases between them. Germline CDR1 is SGHRS and CDR2 is YFSETQ. The whole variable domain, filled in from reference TRBV5-1 and TRBJ2-3, reads KAGVTQTPRYLIKTRGQQVTLSCSPISGHRSVSWYQQTPGQGLQFLFEYFSETQRNKGNFPGRFSGRQFSNSRSEMNVSTLELGDSALYLCASSEGPADTQYFGPGTRLTVL.

This clonotype was seen at least ten times. The chain has TRBV20-1 and TRBJ1-5; D call uncertain. The germline CDR1 and CDR2 sequences are DFQATT and SNEGSKA (reference sequence). The V end was cut by 5 bases, the J end by 1 base, with 12 bases between. The CDR3 extends over 14 amino acids. CDR3 DNA sequence: TGCAGTGCTGCTTCCGGGTTGAGCAATCAGCCCCAGCATTTT. This gives the protein CSAASGLSNQPQHF.

This clonotype has a count of ten or more. The rearrangement joins TRBV28 to TRBJ2-7; unclear D gene. The CDR3 consists of 13 residues. Germline V gene data show CDR1 as MDHEN and CDR2 as SYDVKM. Trimming removed 5 bases at V and 2 bases at J, with 10 bases between. CDR3 region: CASSIGPTYEQYF. In nucleotides, the CDR3 is TGTGCCAGCAGTATCGGACCCACCTACGAGCAGTACTTC.